This TCR beta chain was sequenced in a study of PD-1 blockade in classical Hodgkin lymphoma. General study points: Relapsed/refractory patients reportedly had the lowest baseline TCR diversity, below newly diagnosed patients, who were below healthy donors. Complete responders' diversity at baseline resembled that of newly diagnosed patients.

Here immunoSEQ multiplex PCR was the method, and the copy in TCRdb shows in-frame clones only, minus some. In the table there are around 150,000 clones, around four fifths of which are singletons. The patients all showed relapse after autologous stem cell transplantation, while their brentuximab vedotin exposure varied. The CDR3 runs 15 residues. Trimming removed 3 bases from V and 2 bases from J; junction bases left unmatched: 3. The germline V gene encodes CDR1 SGHTA and CDR2 FQGNSA. Of note for this clone: Its cognate antigen is unknown.

This chain uses TRBV7-2 with TRBJ2-7, with 11 bases that match TRBD1. This clonotype originated in a human donor with classical Hodgkin lymphoma. The sequences come from peripheral blood mononuclear cells (PBMCs), collected before the second cycle of nivolumab. CDR3 sequence: CASSFGQGAPYEQYF. As DNA, the CDR3 is TGTGCCAGCAGCTTTGGACAGGGGGCCCCCTACGAGCAGTACTTC.